This T cell receptor (beta chain) was observed in a study of blood T cell repertoires in COVID-19. Study context: From the United States, Italy and Spain came samples of acute and convalescent COVID-19. Sources were T cells, B-cell-depleted T cells, or PBMCs; the material itself was cDNA or gDNA.

Looked up from germline, CDR1 is SQVTM and CDR2 is ANQGSEA. The J segment lost 3 bases and the V segment lost 4 bases, leaving 12 bases of the junction unmatched. This CDR3 is built from 16 residues. The authors' processing: How many nucleated cells were present was estimated from reference gene primer amplification. Sequenced by immunoSEQ multiplex PCR; TCRdb stores in-frame clones only, minus some. For V, J and clone size, that table is used; D and trimming come from the DNA. This sample has about 81,000 clones; around 88% occur once, and the top ten carry about 4.8%. This chain joins TRBV29-1 and TRBJ1-2; TRBD1 agrees at 9 bases. This sequence was found in an elderly woman with acute or convalescent COVID-19. Sequencing was done on a sample of peripheral blood. This chain's CDR3 is CSVATWTGAPYYGYTF. For the CDR3, the DNA is TGCAGCGTTGCTACATGGACAGGGGCCCCTTACTATGGCTACACCTTC.